These T cell receptor beta chains were read from a single sample in a study of blood T cell repertoires in COVID-19. Profiled with immunoSEQ multiplex PCR; TCRdb holds only in-frame clones, not every one. The sample includes fewer than 250,000 clones, around 87% of them seen just once. The sequenced sample consisted of PBMCs or T cells enriched from blood (not recorded which). These receptors were collected from a man aged 25-45 years in a cohort exposed to, infected with or recovered from COVID-19 (not recorded which). Each CDR3 is given with its conserved first and last residue. D genes are given only for firm matches. Part of the rows lack a size; the others show once, few, many or a class for expanded clones.

clone_size | d_call | j_call | v_call | cdr3_nt | cdr3_aa
NA | NA | TRBJ1-3 | TRBV29-1 | TGCAGCGTTGGGTCAGGAGGAAACACCATATATTTT | CSVGSGGNTIYF
NA | TRBD1 | TRBJ1-1 | TRBV5-1 | TGCGCCAGCAGCGGACCGGACAGGTGGTGGGAGAACACTGAAGCTTTCTTT | CASSGPDRWWENTEAFF
NA | NA | TRBJ1-2 | TRBV5-4 | TGTGCCAGCAGCAGCCGTAGATTGGGCTACACCTTC | CASSSRRLGYTF
NA | TRBD1 | TRBJ2-2 | TRBV4-3 | TGCGCCAGCAGCCAGGGACAGGCGAACACCGGGGAGCTGTTTTTT | CASSQGQANTGELFF
NA | NA | TRBJ2-7 | TRBV6-4 | TGTGCCAGCAGGACAGGGGAGGGCGAGCAGTACTTC | CASRTGEGEQYF
NA | TRBD2 | TRBJ2-7 | TRBV27 | TGTGCCAGCAGTTCGACATTCGGACGCGGGAGGGAATACGAGCAGTACTTC | CASSSTFGRGREYEQYF
NA | TRBD1 | TRBJ1-2 | TRBV4-3 | TGCGCCAGCAGCCAAGATGGGACAGGGGTTGGCTACACCTTC | CASSQDGTGVGYTF
NA | TRBD2 | TRBJ2-1 | TRBV4-1 | TGCGCCAGCAGCCAAGAGGGACTTTCGGGGGGGAATGAGCAGTTCTTC | CASSQEGLSGGNEQFF
few | TRBD2 | TRBJ2-1 | TRBV19 | TGTGCCAGTAGCGCGTCTCCACTAGCGATGGATGAGCAGTTCTTC | CASSASPLAMDEQFF
once | TRBD1 | TRBJ1-5 | TRBV2 | TGTGCCAGCAGGGGATGGGACAGTCAGCCCCAGCATTTT | CASRGWDSQPQHF
NA | NA | TRBJ1-5 | TRBV5-5 | TGTGCCAGCAGCGAGGACATTCACAATCAGCCCCAGCATTTT | CASSEDIHNQPQHF
NA | NA | TRBJ1-3 | TRBV18 | TGTGCCAGCTCACCACTGCCTCTCAGGGCTGGAAACACCATATATTTT | CASSPLPLRAGNTIYF
NA | NA | TRBJ2-5 | TRBV11-3 | TGTGCCAGCAGCTTTAGCATCGTAGGTTCAGAGACCCAGTACTTC | CASSFSIVGSETQYF
NA | NA | TRBJ2-2 | TRBV9 | TGTGCCAGCAGCGCTGTGGGTAGCGGCGCGAACACCGGGGAGCTGTTTTTT | CASSAVGSGANTGELFF
NA | TRBD2 | TRBJ2-7 | TRBV19 | TGTGCCAGTAACCCGGGGAGGGGCAGGTACGAGCAGTACTTC | CASNPGRGRYEQYF
once | NA | TRBJ1-3 | TRBV5-1 | TGCGCCAGCAGCTTGGATTTGGGGGCAAATGGAAACACCATATATTTT | CASSLDLGANGNTIYF